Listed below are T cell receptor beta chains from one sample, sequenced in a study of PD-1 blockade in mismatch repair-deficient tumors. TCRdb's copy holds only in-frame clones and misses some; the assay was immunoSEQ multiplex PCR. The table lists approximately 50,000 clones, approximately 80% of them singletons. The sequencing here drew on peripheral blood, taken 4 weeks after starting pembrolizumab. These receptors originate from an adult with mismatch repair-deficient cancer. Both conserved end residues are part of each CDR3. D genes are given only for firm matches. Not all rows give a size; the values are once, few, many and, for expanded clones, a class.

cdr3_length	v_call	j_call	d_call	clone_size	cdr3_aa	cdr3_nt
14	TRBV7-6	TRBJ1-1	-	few	CASSLSRVATEAFF	TGTGCCAGCAGCTTATCCAGGGTTGCCACTGAAGCTTTCTTT
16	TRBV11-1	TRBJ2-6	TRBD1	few	CASSSTGASGANVLTF	TGTGCCAGCAGCTCGACAGGGGCCTCTGGGGCCAACGTCCTGACTTTC
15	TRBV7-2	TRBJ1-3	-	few	CASSLSLAPGNTIYF	TGTGCCAGCAGCTTGAGTCTGGCACCCGGAAACACCATATATTTT
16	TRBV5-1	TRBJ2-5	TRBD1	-	CASSLVGTDREETQYF	TGCGCCAGCAGCTTGGTCGGGACGGACAGGGAAGAGACCCAGTACTTC
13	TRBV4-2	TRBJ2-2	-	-	CASSHSDTGELFF	TGTGCCAGCAGCCATTCTGACACCGGGGAGCTGTTTTTT
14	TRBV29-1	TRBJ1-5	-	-	CSVGTVDSNQPQHF	TGCAGCGTTGGGACAGTAGATAGCAATCAGCCCCAGCATTTT
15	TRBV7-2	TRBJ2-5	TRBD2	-	CASSRTSGTQETQYF	TGTGCCAGCAGCCGGACTAGCGGGACTCAAGAGACCCAGTACTTC
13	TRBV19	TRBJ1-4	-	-	CASSISGNEKLFF	TGTGCCAGTAGTATTTCAGGGAATGAAAAACTGTTTTTT
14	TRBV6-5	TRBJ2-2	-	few	CASSTSRNTGELFF	TGTGCCAGCAGCACTAGCCGGAACACCGGGGAGCTGTTTTTT
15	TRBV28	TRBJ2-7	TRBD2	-	CASRTTSGGIYEQYF	TGTGCCAGCAGGACCACTAGCGGGGGGATCTACGAGCAGTACTTC
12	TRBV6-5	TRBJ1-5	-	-	CASSGGSQPQHF	TGTGCCAGCAGCGGGGGAAGTCAGCCCCAGCATTTT
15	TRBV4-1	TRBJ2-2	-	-	CASSQGKEGTGELFF	TGCGCCAGCAGCCAGGGGAAAGAAGGGACCGGGGAGCTGTTTTTT
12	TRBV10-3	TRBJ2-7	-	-	CAISESKDEQYF	TGTGCCATCAGTGAGTCGAAGGACGAGCAGTACTTC
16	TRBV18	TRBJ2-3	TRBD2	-	CASSLLAGASTDTQYF	TGTGCCAGCTCACTCCTAGCGGGGGCTAGCACAGATACGCAGTATTTT
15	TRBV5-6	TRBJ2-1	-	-	CASSGVDRDENEQFF	TGTGCCAGCAGCGGGGTGGACCGAGATGAAAATGAGCAGTTCTTC
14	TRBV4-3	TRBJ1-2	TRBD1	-	CASSEGQGIEGYTF	TGCGCCAGCAGCGAAGGACAGGGAATCGAGGGCTACACCTTC
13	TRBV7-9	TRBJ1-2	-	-	CASSLGTNYGYTF	TGTGCCAGCAGCTTAGGGACAAACTATGGCTACACCTTC
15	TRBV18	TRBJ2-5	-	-	CASSPGGTGEETQYF	TGTGCCAGCTCACCGGGTGGAACGGGAGAGGAGACCCAGTACTTC
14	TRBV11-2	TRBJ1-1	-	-	CASSLVSPSTEAFF	TGTGCCAGCAGCTTAGTGTCCCCTTCCACTGAAGCTTTCTTT
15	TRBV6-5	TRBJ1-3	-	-	CASSYSTLSGNTIYF	TGTGCCAGCAGTTACTCCACACTCTCTGGAAACACCATATATTTT
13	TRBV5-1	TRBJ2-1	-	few	CASKDSSYNEQFF	TGCGCCAGCAAGGACAGCTCCTACAATGAGCAGTTCTTC
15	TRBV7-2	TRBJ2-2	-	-	CASTLRQGNTGELFF	TGTGCCAGCACCCTTAGGCAGGGGAACACCGGGGAGCTGTTTTTT
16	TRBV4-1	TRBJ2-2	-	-	CASSRGGLVRTGELFF	TGCGCCAGCAGCAGGGGGGGTCTCGTTAGAACCGGGGAGCTGTTTTTT
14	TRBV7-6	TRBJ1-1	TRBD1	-	CASSPDRLNTEAFF	TGTGCCAGCAGCCCGGACAGGTTGAACACTGAAGCTTTCTTT
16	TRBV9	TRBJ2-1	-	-	CASSSGGRQPLNEQFF	TGTGCCAGCAGCTCAGGGGGGAGACAGCCGCTCAATGAGCAGTTCTTC
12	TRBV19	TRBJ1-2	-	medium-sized	CASKPGLGGYTF	TGTGCCAGTAAGCCAGGTCTTGGTGGCTACACCTTC
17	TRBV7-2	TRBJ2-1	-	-	CASSTILAGARGYEQFF	TGTGCCAGCAGCACAATCCTGGCAGGGGCTCGTGGGTATGAGCAGTTCTTC
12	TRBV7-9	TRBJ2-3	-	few	CASSLLGEAQYF	TGTGCCAGCAGCTTATTGGGGGAGGCGCAGTATTTT
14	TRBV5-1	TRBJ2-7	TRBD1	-	CASSTGQAWGEQYF	TGCGCCAGCAGCACAGGACAGGCGTGGGGGGAGCAGTACTTC
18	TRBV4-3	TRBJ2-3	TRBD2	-	CASSQEGGSTAGVDTQYF	TGCGCCAGCAGCCAAGAGGGGGGGTCGACGGCAGGCGTGGATACGCAGTATTTT
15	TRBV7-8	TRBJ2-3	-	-	CASSLNGQGPDTQYF	TGTGCCAGCAGCTTAAATGGGCAGGGTCCAGATACGCAGTATTTT
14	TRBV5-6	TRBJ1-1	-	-	CASSFRYRIQEAFF	TGTGCCAGCAGCTTTCGTTACAGGATCCAGGAGGCTTTCTTT
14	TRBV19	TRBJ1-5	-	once	CASSYRDINQPQHF	TGTGCCAGTAGTTACCGGGACATTAATCAGCCCCAGCATTTT
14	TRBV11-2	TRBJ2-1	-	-	CASSLTGFYNEQFF	TGTGCCAGCAGCTTAACAGGGTTCTACAATGAGCAGTTCTTC
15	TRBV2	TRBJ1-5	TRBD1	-	CASSVGTGSFQPQHF	TGTGCCAGCAGTGTAGGGACAGGGTCATTTCAGCCCCAGCATTTT
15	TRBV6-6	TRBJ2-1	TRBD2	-	CASSYWEGRDNEQFF	TGTGCCAGCAGTTACTGGGAGGGCCGGGACAATGAGCAGTTCTTC
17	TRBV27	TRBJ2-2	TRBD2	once	CASSLKGGRARAGELFF	TGTGCCAGCAGCTTAAAGGGCGGGAGGGCCCGTGCCGGGGAGCTGTTTTTT
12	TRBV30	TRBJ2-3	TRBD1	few	CAWTGGSDTQYF	TGTGCCTGGACAGGGGGCTCAGATACGCAGTATTTT
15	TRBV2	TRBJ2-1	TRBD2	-	CASSVSSGAYNEQFF	TGTGCCAGCAGTGTCTCTAGCGGAGCCTACAATGAGCAGTTCTTC
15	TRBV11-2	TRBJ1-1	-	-	CASSLDSYMNTEAFF	TGTGCCAGCAGCTTGGACAGTTACATGAACACTGAAGCTTTCTTT
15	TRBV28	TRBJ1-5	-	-	CASTDSRDPYQPQHF	TGTGCCAGCACCGATTCGAGGGACCCCTATCAGCCCCAGCATTTT
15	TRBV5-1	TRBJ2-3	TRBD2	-	CASSSEPRGSDTQYF	TGCGCCAGCAGCTCGGAACCTCGCGGGAGTGATACGCAGTATTTT
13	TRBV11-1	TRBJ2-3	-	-	CASRGAATDTQYF	TGTGCCAGCAGAGGGGCAGCCACAGATACGCAGTATTTT
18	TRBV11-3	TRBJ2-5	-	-	CASSLVRYNFGQQETQYF	TGTGCCAGCAGCTTAGTCAGATATAACTTCGGACAGCAAGAGACCCAGTACTTC
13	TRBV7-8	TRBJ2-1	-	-	CASSLRRGDEQFF	TGTGCCAGCAGCTTAAGAAGAGGGGATGAGCAGTTCTTC
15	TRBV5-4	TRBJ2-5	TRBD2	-	CASSLVPGGQETQYF	TGTGCCAGCAGCTTGGTGCCGGGAGGCCAAGAGACCCAGTACTTC
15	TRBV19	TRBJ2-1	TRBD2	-	CASSASPGLAGMQFF	TGTGCCAGTAGTGCCTCACCGGGACTAGCGGGAATGCAGTTCTTC
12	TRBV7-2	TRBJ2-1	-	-	CASSSPPAEQFF	TGTGCCAGCAGCTCCCCACCAGCCGAGCAGTTCTTC
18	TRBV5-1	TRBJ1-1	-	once	CASSAGGRDLRRNTEAFF	TGCGCCAGCAGCGCCGGAGGGAGAGATTTGAGGCGGAACACTGAAGCTTTCTTT
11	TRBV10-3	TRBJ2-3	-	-	CAISVADTQYF	TGTGCCATCAGTGTCGCAGATACGCAGTATTTT